What follows are 18 T cell receptor beta chains derived from one specimen sequenced in a study of CD8 T cells in ankylosing spondylitis. Broader study findings: Blood from ankylosing spondylitis patients appeared to carry a characteristic roughly 8-variant TCR beta motif.

In TCRdb, the 5' RACE reads were re-called with MiXCR into one record per CDR3 protein. The profile covers 400,000 to 450,000 distinct CDR3 sequences, with 17% appearing a single time and 1% taken by the ten largest. What these receptors recognize is not known. Sequenced input: blood, either unsorted or a sorted T cell fraction (not recorded which). The receptors shown here come from a male donor with ankylosing spondylitis.

This clonotype was counted a few times. This sequence joins TRBV5-1 and TRBJ2-2; the D is unclear. The CDR3 extends over 14 amino acids. Trimming removed 4 bases from V and 4 bases from J, with 11 bases in between. Germline values: CDR1 SGHRS, CDR2 YFSETQ. The DNA for the CDR3 is TGCGCCAGCAGCACAAGTCTTACCACCGGGGAGCTGTTTTTT. This translates into CASSTSLTTGELFF.

V and J are TRBV20-1 and TRBJ2-5, with 7 bases lining up with TRBD2. With 1 base clipped from V and 1 base from J, the junction kept 6 bases outside the gene matches. The CDR3 is 15 amino acids. Germline V CDR1 and CDR2: DFQATT, SNEGSKA (reference sequence). The CDR3 loop is CSARVASSGQETQYF. The CDR3 DNA follows: TGCAGTGCTAGAGTCGCTTCTAGCGGCCAAGAGACCCAGTACTTC.

This clonotype was seen only a few times. V is TRBV5-1 and J is TRBJ2-1, with 9 bases aligning to TRBD2. The CDR3 is 16 residues long. V shed 4 bases and J 2 bases; nucleotides not matched to a gene: 7. Germline V gene data show CDR1 as SGHRS and CDR2 as YFSETQ. CDR3 DNA: TGCGCCAGCAGCACTCTCCTAGCGGGGACCTACAATGAGCAGTTCTTC. It yields the protein CASSTLLAGTYNEQFF.

V and J are TRBV4-3 and TRBJ2-6; no clear D gene. V was clipped by 2 bases and J by 4 bases, with 12 bases between them. CDR1 and CDR2 (germline): LGHNA, YSLEER. The CDR3 has 16 residues. The CDR3 is CASSQTPFLGANVLTF. In nucleotides, the CDR3 is TGCGCCAGCAGCCAAACCCCCTTTCTAGGGGCCAACGTCCTGACTTTC.

This chain joins TRBV27 and TRBJ1-5; D unresolved. This CDR3 spans 15 amino acids. CDR1 MNHEY and CDR2 SMNVEV come from the germline V gene (reference sequence). The germline V and J ends were trimmed by 2 bases and 8 bases, with 16 bases remaining between them. The DNA for the CDR3 is TGTGCCAGCAGTTTACGTGGAGGGTCTGGTGAGCCCCAGCATTTT. It specifies CASSLRGGSGEPQHF.

This clonotype showed up just a few times. The chain joins TRBV28 to TRBJ1-5; 9 bases line up with TRBD1. The J segment lost 7 bases and the V segment lost 5 bases, leaving 9 bases of the junction unmatched. This CDR3 has 15 amino acids. The V gene's germline CDR1 is MDHEN and CDR2 SYDVKM. CDR3 residues: CASSPTGTGIQPQHF. CDR3 bases: TGTGCCAGCAGTCCGACCGGGACAGGGATCCAGCCCCAGCATTTT.

This clonotype showed up just a few times. The chain combines TRBV7-6 with TRBJ1-1; TRBD1 matches 8 bases. J lost 5 bases, V lost 2 bases, and 4 bases had no gene match. Germline CDR1 SGHVS, CDR2 FNYEAQ. CDR3 length equals 14 residues. CDR3 sequence: CASSLMTGETEAFF. The CDR3 nucleotides read TGTGCCAGCAGCTTAATGACAGGGGAGACTGAAGCTTTCTTT.

In DNA form, the CDR3 reads TGTGCCTGGAGTGCGGGACAGCGGAACGAGCAGTACTTC. It codes for CAWSAGQRNEQYF. The chain has TRBV30 and TRBJ2-7; 7 bases line up with TRBD1. The CDR3 has 13 amino acids. Germline CDR1 reads GTSNPN; CDR2 reads SVGIG (reference sequence). V dropped 1 base and J dropped 5; count of bases not matched to a gene: 5. Full variable domain (remainder filled in from reference TRBV30 and TRBJ2-7): SQTIHQWPATLVQPVGSPLSLECTVEGTSNPNLYWYRQAAGRGLQLLFYSVGIGQISSEVPQNLSASRPQDRQFILSSKKLLLSDSGFYLCAWSAGQRNEQYFGPGTRLTVT.

V and J are TRBV21-1 and TRBJ2-2; the D call in the table, TRBD2, was not verified against the DNA. TRBV21-1 is tagged as a pseudogene. The CDR3 has 13 residues. The CDR3 region has the DNA TGTGCCAGGGGGGCCCTGTTAACCGGGGAGCTGTTTTTT. It yields the protein CARGALLTGELFF.

The rearrangement joins TRBV20-1 to TRBJ2-5, with unresolved D. This CDR3 is 15 amino acids long. V was trimmed by 5 bases and J by 2 bases, leaving 18 bases between them. Germline CDR1 reads DFQATT; CDR2 reads SNEGSKA (reference sequence). CDR3 in DNA: TGCAGTGCTCGCCCCTTTGTGGGCCAGCAAGAGACCCAGTACTTC. It yields the protein CSARPFVGQQETQYF.

A few counts support this clonotype. The V call is TRBV20-1, the J call TRBJ2-7, with TRBD1 identical over 10 bases. The CDR3 covers 14 residues. The trim removed 4 bases at V and 7 bases at J, leaving 10 bases unmatched. CDR1 and CDR2 from the germline V gene are DFQATT and SNEGSKA (reference sequence). The CDR3 nucleotides read TGCAGTGCTACCGCCGGGACAGGGGCGGGAGAGCAGTACTTC. This gives the protein CSATAGTGAGEQYF.

The gene calls are TRBV11-2 and TRBJ2-1; tentatively, D is TRBD1 (7 bases). V shed 6 bases and J shed 3 bases, with 21 bases lying between them. Germline V gene sequence: CDR1 SGHAT, CDR2 FQNNGV. CDR3 length equals 17 residues. CDR3 bases: TGTGCCAGCAGAGGCGGCAGGGCAGGGGGGCTCTACAATGAGCAGTTCTTC. Protein sequence: CASRGGRAGGLYNEQFF. Variable domain in full (rest from reference TRBV11-2 and TRBJ2-1): EAGVAQSPRYKIIEKRQSVAFWCNPISGHATLYWYQQILGQGPKLLIQFQNNGVVDDSQLPKDRFSAERLKGVDSTLKIQPAKLEDSAVYLCASRGGRAGGLYNEQFFGPGTRLTVL.

This sequence joins TRBV18 and TRBJ2-7; D unclear. The V gene's germline CDR1 is KGHSH and CDR2 LQKENI. This CDR3 comprises 14 residues. Trimming cost V 3 bases and J 3 bases, with 12 bases left between them. As DNA, the CDR3 is TGTGCCAGCTCACCTCCGGACCTCCTCTACGAGCAGTACTTC. Translation: CASSPPDLLYEQYF.

The gene calls are TRBV3-1 and TRBJ2-3; 7 bases fit TRBD2. The CDR3 length is 17 residues. Per germline, CDR1 LGHDT and CDR2 YNNKEL (reference sequence). V gave up 1 base and J gave up 2 bases; unmatched junction bases: 9. CDR3 region: CASSQVGGFDHTDTQYF. The CDR3, as DNA: TGTGCCAGCAGCCAAGTCGGGGGGTTTGACCACACAGATACGCAGTATTTT.

This clonotype was detected only a few times. The genes are TRBV5-1 and TRBJ2-2; D is unresolved. The length of the CDR3 is 14 residues. Deletions cut 0 bases from V and 7 bases from J, with 10 bases between. Germline loops: CDR1 SGHRS, CDR2 YFSETQ. This chain's CDR3 is CASSLESWGGELFF. The CDR3 DNA follows: TGCGCCAGCAGCTTGGAATCCTGGGGCGGGGAGCTGTTTTTT.

This chain joins TRBV12-3 or TRBV12-4 and TRBJ1-6; 7 bases line up with TRBD1. The CDR3 covers 15 residues. V lost 1 base to trimming and J lost 6 bases; unmatched junction nucleotides: 3. CDR3 sequence: CASSLERGPNSPLHF. The CDR3 nucleotides read TGTGCCAGCAGTTTAGAAAGGGGGCCTAATTCACCCCTCCACTTT.

The rearrangement joins TRBV9 to TRBJ2-1, with D tentatively TRBD1 (5 bases). V was trimmed by 0 bases and J by 3 bases, leaving 10 bases between them. There are 15 residues in the CDR3. Germline loops: CDR1 SGDLS, CDR2 YYNGEE. The CDR3 DNA follows: TGTGCCAGCAGCGTAGAATGGCAGGGCTACAATGAGCAGTTCTTC. This encodes CASSVEWQGYNEQFF.

This clonotype appeared a few times. The chain links TRBV5-1 to TRBJ1-2; D call uncertain. V shed 3 bases and J shed 7 bases, with 19 bases lying between them. The CDR3 totals 15 residues. Germline V CDR1 and CDR2: SGHRS, YFSETQ. In DNA form, the CDR3 reads TGCGCCAGCAGCTCGGGCGATTCTGGGTCTGGTGGCTACACCTTC. Its translation: CASSSGDSGSGGYTF.